Listed below are T cell receptor beta chains from one sample, sequenced in a study of patients and donors after allogeneic stem cell transplantation. TCRdb redid the calling of the RT-PCR reads with MiXCR, one entry per CDR3 protein. Of 400,000 to 450,000 distinct CDR3 sequences listed, 16% were seen once; the top ten hold less than 8%. The sample comprised blood, either unsorted or a sorted T cell fraction (not recorded which). The receptors come from a human donor who was either an allogeneic HSCT recipient or a stem cell or donor lymphocyte infusion donor (not recorded which). It is not recorded whose cells these are; they may come from a transplant donor. CDR3s include the opening cysteine and the closing phenylalanine or tryptophan. The D gene is left open where the match is weak. Part of the rows lack a size; the others show once, few, many or a class for expanded clones.

clone size	V gene	D gene	J gene	CDR3 DNA	CDR3 protein
NA	TRBV11-2	TRBD2	TRBJ2-3	TGTGCCAGCAGCTTAATCCTAGCGGGAGGCGCAGATACGCAGTATTTT	CASSLILAGGADTQYF
few	TRBV10-3	NA	TRBJ2-3	TGTGCCAGGGGGAGAGGGGCAGATACGCAGTATTTT	CARGRGADTQYF
NA	TRBV20-1	TRBD1	TRBJ1-6	TGCAGTGCTGTCTCCAGGGGGTTTTACGATAATTCACCCCTCCACTTT	CSAVSRGFYDNSPLHF
few	TRBV7-2	NA	TRBJ2-7	TGTGCCAGCAGCCACACCCCGCTACTACTCTACGAGCAGTACTTC	CASSHTPLLLYEQYF
NA	TRBV2	TRBD2	TRBJ2-5	TGTGCCAGCAGTGAGTTTTTACTAGCGCAGCAAGAGACCCAGTACTTC	CASSEFLLAQQETQYF
few	TRBV11-2	TRBD2	TRBJ2-3	TGTGCCAGCAGCTTAGATCAGACTAGCGGGATGGCAGATACGCAGTATTTT	CASSLDQTSGMADTQYF
few	TRBV7-8	TRBD2	TRBJ2-7	TGTGCCAGCAGCTTAAAAAGGATTAGCGGGGGGCCCTCCTACGAGCAGTACTTC	CASSLKRISGGPSYEQYF
NA	TRBV20-1	TRBD2	TRBJ2-3	TGCAGTGCTGCTGGGACTAGCGGGAGCTTAGCAGATACGCAGTATTTT	CSAAGTSGSLADTQYF
NA	TRBV6-4	TRBD2	TRBJ2-2	TGTGCCAGCAGTACTAGCGGGAGGAACACCGGGGAGCTGTTTTTT	CASSTSGRNTGELFF
few	TRBV6-1	NA	TRBJ2-7	TGTGCCAGCAGTCCGAAGAAAGGCAGGGCCTACGAGCAGTACTTC	CASSPKKGRAYEQYF
NA	TRBV4-1	TRBD2	TRBJ2-3	TGCGCCAGCAGCCAGGGGGGTCTACCGGGACTACAAACAGATACGCAGTATTTT	CASSQGGLPGLQTDTQYF
NA	TRBV5-6	NA	TRBJ1-4	TGTGCCAGCAGCTTGGCCGGAAATGAAAAACTGTTTTTT	CASSLAGNEKLFF
NA	TRBV7-9	NA	TRBJ1-2	TGTGCCAGCAGCCCGGGGGGGGGACGCGGCTACACCTTC	CASSPGGGRGYTF
NA	TRBV4-2	TRBD2	TRBJ2-7	TGTGCCAGCAGCCAAGCCGGGACTAGCGTCTACGAGCAGTACTTC	CASSQAGTSVYEQYF
NA	TRBV24-1	NA	TRBJ2-5	TGTGCCACCAGTGACAGGGACGGCCTGGAGACCCAGTACTTC	CATSDRDGLETQYF
many	TRBV7-9	NA	TRBJ1-6	TGTGCCAGCAGCTTGCAGGGGAGCTCCTATAATTCACCCCTCCACTTT	CASSLQGSSYNSPLHF
NA	TRBV15	TRBD2	TRBJ2-4	TGTGCCACCAGCAATAGCGGGAGTGGGCTAGCCAAAAACATTCAGTACTTC	CATSNSGSGLAKNIQYF
few	TRBV5-5	TRBD2	TRBJ2-7	TGTGCCAGCAGCACCTCCCCGGGACTAGCGACCAACGAGCAGTACTTC	CASSTSPGLATNEQYF
NA	TRBV19	TRBD1	TRBJ2-2	TGTGCCAGTAGTACCCCGTGGACAGGGATGGCCGGGGAGCTGTTTTTT	CASSTPWTGMAGELFF
many	TRBV12-3/TRBV12-4	NA	TRBJ2-2	TGTGCCAGCACCCCCGGGTACACCGGGGAGCTGTTTTTT	CASTPGYTGELFF
few	TRBV14	TRBD2	TRBJ2-7	TGTGCCAGCAGCCAAGGAAGGTTAGGGAGACTAGCGGGCTCCTACGAGCAGTACTTC	CASSQGRLGRLAGSYEQYF
NA	TRBV5-1	NA	TRBJ2-1	TGCGCCAGCAGCTTGGGGAGAACGGGCTCCTACAATGAGCAGTTCTTC	CASSLGRTGSYNEQFF
NA	TRBV20-1	TRBD1	TRBJ1-3	TGCAGTGCTGGAAGACAGGGAACCGGAAACACCATATATTTT	CSAGRQGTGNTIYF
NA	TRBV5-6	TRBD2	TRBJ2-1	TGTGCCAGCAGCGGGGGTTTCGCGGGAGGGACTGGGGAGCAGTTCTTC	CASSGGFAGGTGEQFF
few	TRBV20-1	NA	TRBJ2-3	TGCAGTGCTAGAGAGGGACAAAGACCCCCAGATACGCAGTATTTT	CSAREGQRPPDTQYF
NA	TRBV5-1	TRBD1	TRBJ1-3	TGCGCCAGCAGCGAGCAGGGGGACTCTGGAAAAACCATATATTTT	CASSEQGDSGKTIYF
many	TRBV5-1	NA	TRBJ2-1	TGCGCCAGCAGGGGCGGAGACCTTTTCTTCAATGAGCAGTTCTTC	CASRGGDLFFNEQFF
NA	TRBV5-1	TRBD1	TRBJ1-2	TGCGCCAGCAGCTCCAATCCGACAGGGGGCATAGGCTATGGCTACACCTTC	CASSSNPTGGIGYGYTF
NA	TRBV7-2	NA	TRBJ2-1	TGTGCCAGCACCCATACTAGGGACTCCTACAATGAGCAGTTCTTC	CASTHTRDSYNEQFF
few	TRBV6-2/TRBV6-3	NA	TRBJ1-2	TGTGCCAGCAGTTACTTTGGGTCCGGCTACACCTTC	CASSYFGSGYTF
NA	TRBV7-8	NA	TRBJ2-2	TGTGCCAGCAGCTTAAGGGCAGAGGGCACCGGGGAGCTGTTTTTT	CASSLRAEGTGELFF
many	TRBV5-1	NA	TRBJ2-3	TGCGCCAGCAGCTTAGGACTAAGCACAGATACGCAGTATTTT	CASSLGLSTDTQYF
many	TRBV12-3/TRBV12-4	NA	TRBJ2-2	TGTGCCGGGGCCTCTCACACCGGGGAGCTGTTTTTT	CAGASHTGELFF
NA	TRBV10-3	NA	TRBJ2-7	TGTGCCATCAGGACCCCCTACGAGCAGTACTTC	CAIRTPYEQYF
NA	TRBV7-3	NA	TRBJ1-6	TGTGCCAGCAGCCGAACTGGTGGGCCCCTCCACTTT	CASSRTGGPLHF
NA	TRBV9	TRBD2	TRBJ2-7	TGTGCCAGCAGCGTAGAGGCTAGCGGGAGGCTATCCTACGAGCAGTACTTC	CASSVEASGRLSYEQYF
NA	TRBV7-9	TRBD1	TRBJ2-1	TGTGCCAGCAGCTTAGGCCGCCGGGGACAGGGGAGGGATGAGCAGTTCTTC	CASSLGRRGQGRDEQFF
few	TRBV20-1	NA	TRBJ1-1	TGCAGTGCTAGAGATCAAGGGGGATTGAACACTGAAGCTTTCTTT	CSARDQGGLNTEAFF
few	TRBV12-3/TRBV12-4	NA	TRBJ2-7	TGTGCCAGCAGCAAGACTGGGGTGGGGGAGCAGTACTTC	CASSKTGVGEQYF
NA	TRBV12-3/TRBV12-4	NA	TRBJ1-2	TGTGCCAGCACCGTAGGACGGGGAAACTATGGCTACACCTTC	CASTVGRGNYGYTF
few	TRBV7-2	TRBD1	TRBJ2-2	TGTGCCAGCAGCTTAGGGGACAGGGGGCGAAAAACCGGGGAGCTGTTTTTT	CASSLGDRGRKTGELFF
NA	TRBV7-9	NA	TRBJ2-3	TGTGCCAGCAGCTTCTGGAGCCAACTAACAGATACGCAGTATTTT	CASSFWSQLTDTQYF
NA	TRBV2	NA	TRBJ2-5	TGTGCCAGCAGTCGGGATCTCCAAGAGACCCAGTACTTC	CASSRDLQETQYF
many	TRBV12-3/TRBV12-4	NA	TRBJ2-2	TGTGCCAGCAGTTTAATTAGCGCCGGGGAGCTGTTTTTT	CASSLISAGELFF
few	TRBV10-3	NA	TRBJ2-2	TGTGCCATCAGCCGATCAGTGAACACCGGGGAGCTGTTTTTT	CAISRSVNTGELFF
NA	TRBV27	NA	TRBJ2-3	TGTGCCAGCAGTTTATCCATAGGGACGGTCACAGATACGCAGTATTTT	CASSLSIGTVTDTQYF
many	TRBV7-2	NA	TRBJ2-1	TGTGCCAGCAGCTTCGCTAGCAGCAATGAGCAGTTCTTC	CASSFASSNEQFF
medium-sized	TRBV25-1	NA	TRBJ1-4	TGTGCCAGCAGTGAAGAGGGACCTAATGAAAAACTGTTTTTT	CASSEEGPNEKLFF
NA	TRBV7-7	NA	TRBJ2-1	TGTGCCAGCAGCCGCCCGGGGGCGGGAGACTACAATGAGCAGTTCTTC	CASSRPGAGDYNEQFF
NA	TRBV6-1	NA	TRBJ2-1	TGTGCCAGCAGGCCGGGCGGGGCGAGCTCCTACAATGAGCAGTTCTTC	CASRPGGASSYNEQFF
few	TRBV3-1	NA	TRBJ1-2	TGTGCCAGCAGCCAAGATCTGGCAGGGAGGGCCGATTCCTATGGCTACACCTTC	CASSQDLAGRADSYGYTF
few	TRBV27	NA	TRBJ1-1	TGTGCCAGCGGCGGGGCACCGCCGACTGAAGCTTTCTTT	CASGGAPPTEAFF